The 26 T cell receptor beta chains below all came from one sample that was sequenced in a study of regulatory T cells in long-lasting Graves disease. As to time point: persistent/refractory GD, antithyroid drugs over 5 years with positive TRAb. Generation of the TCR library employed RNA extracted from PBMCs. Arm-PCR with iRepertoire HTBI primers amplified the CDR3 regions for these TCR beta libraries. MiXCR, run by TCRdb on the multiplex PCR reads, gives a single entry per CDR3 protein. The data show roughly 400,000 distinct CDR3 sequences, about 21% seen once. The sequencing used peripheral blood mononuclear cells (PBMCs), collected when the disease was refractory, from a patient treated with antithyroid drugs. These receptors originate from a female donor with Graves disease.

This clonotype was found many times. The chain couples TRBV2 to TRBJ2-7, with 10 bases identical to TRBD2. CDR3 size: 15 residues. J gave up 11 bases and V 0 bases, and 10 bases lay outside the gene matches. The germline V gene has CDR1 SNHLY and CDR2 FYNNEI. CDR3 coding DNA: TGTGCCAGCAGTGAAGCGCTTCTAGCGGGAGCCGTGAAGTACTTC. Its translation is CASSEALLAGAVKYF.

V gene TRBV30 combines with J gene TRBJ1-2, with D perhaps matching TRBD1 (5 bases). The CDR3 is 10 amino acids. Germline V CDR1 and CDR2: GTSNPN, SVGIG (reference sequence). Trimming cost V 5 bases and J 7 bases, with 8 bases left between them. CDR3 residues: CAWLQGGYTF. The CDR3 DNA sequence: TGTGCCTGGTTGCAGGGTGGCTACACCTTC.

This clonotype was recorded a few times. The chain carries TRBV2 and TRBJ2-5; 9 nucleotides align to TRBD2. Germline V CDR1 and CDR2: SNHLY, FYNNEI. The CDR3 covers 14 residues. The V and J ends lost 4 bases and 4 bases, in that order; junction bases with no gene match: 4. Here the CDR3 reads CASSGGAGGETQYF. The DNA for the CDR3 is TGTGCCAGCAGTGGGGGAGCGGGAGGAGAGACCCAGTACTTC. Filled out from reference TRBV2 and TRBJ2-5, the complete variable domain reads EPEVTQTPSHQVTQMGQEVILRCVPISNHLYFYWYRQILGQKVEFLVSFYNNEISEKSEIFDDQFSVERPDGSNFTLKIRSTKLEDSAMYFCASSGGAGGETQYFGPGTRLLVL.

This clonotype was seen a handful of times. The V and J genes are TRBV19 and TRBJ1-2; D ambiguous. V was cut by 5 bases and J by 4 bases, with 23 bases left in between. CDR1 is LNHDA and CDR2 is SQIVND in the germline V gene (reference sequence). This CDR3 region has 17 residues. This chain's CDR3 is CASSPYVEGTSSYGYTF. DNA for the CDR3: TGTGCCAGTAGTCCATACGTGGAGGGAACCTCTTCCTATGGCTACACCTTC. Complete variable domain (other parts from reference TRBV19 and TRBJ1-2): DGGITQSPKYLFRKEGQNVTLSCEQNLNHDAMYWYRQDPGQGLRLIYYSQIVNDFQKGDIAEGYSVSREKKESFPLTVTSAQKNPTAFYLCASSPYVEGTSSYGYTFGSGTRLTVV.

Many counts were recorded for this clonotype. The chain uses TRBV10-2 and TRBJ2-7, with D perhaps TRBD1 (5 bases). V was pared by 3 bases and J by 2 bases, with 11 bases between. The CDR3 contains 14 residues. Germline CDR1 is WSHSY and CDR2 is SAAADI. CDR3 residues: CASSDSGKTYEQYF. The CDR3 DNA follows: TGCGCCAGCAGTGATTCAGGGAAGACCTACGAGCAGTACTTC.

This clonotype was counted many times. J is TRBJ1-4 and V is TRBV20-1; possibly TRBD1 for D (5 bases). From germline, CDR1 is DFQATT and CDR2 SNEGSKA (reference sequence). This CDR3 is 13 amino acids long. V dropped 5 bases and J dropped 5 bases, with 12 bases sitting between them. The chain's CDR3 is CSASLDSNEKLFF. The CDR3 DNA sequence: TGCAGTGCTTCTCTAGACAGCAATGAAAAACTGTTTTTT.

The V and J genes are TRBV20-1 and TRBJ2-7; 8 bases match TRBD1. J lost 1 base, V lost 3 bases, and 5 bases had no gene match. Germline CDR1 is DFQATT and CDR2 is SNEGSKA (reference sequence). The CDR3 contains 14 residues. Written as DNA, the CDR3 is TGCAGTGCTAGGATCGACAGGGGATCCTACGAGCAGTACTTC. Amino acid sequence: CSARIDRGSYEQYF.

On this clonotype itself: A much larger clone lies a single base off, so this may be a read error. This chain joins TRBV6-1 and TRBJ1-1; no clear D gene. Trimming pared 5 bases from V and 4 bases from J, leaving 8 bases between. Germline assignment: CDR1 MNHNS and CDR2 SASEGT. The CDR3 loop spans 12 amino acids. The CDR3 region is CASSHLGTEAFF. For the CDR3, the DNA is TGTGCCAGCAGTCATCTCGGCACTGAAGCTTTCTTT.

This clonotype was observed a few times. The chain recombines TRBV6-5 with TRBJ2-3; 7 nucleotides line up with TRBD2. Germline lookup yields CDR1 MNHEY and CDR2 SVGAGI. This CDR3 is built from 14 residues. With V trimmed by 0 bases and J by 4 bases, 1 base remained unmatched. The CDR3 sequence is CASSYSGGADTQYF. In DNA form, the CDR3 reads TGTGCCAGCAGTTACTCGGGGGGGGCAGATACGCAGTATTTT.

V gene TRBV20-1 combines with J gene TRBJ2-7, with TRBD2 identical over 12 bases. V lost 5 bases and J lost 3; bases outside the gene matches: 8. Germline CDR1 reads DFQATT; CDR2 reads SNEGSKA (reference sequence). CDR3 length equals 15 residues. This chain's CDR3 is CSAGRLAGVRYEQYF. The CDR3, as DNA: TGCAGTGCTGGGAGACTAGCGGGAGTACGCTACGAGCAGTACTTC.

This clonotype has a handful of counts. V and J are TRBV20-1 and TRBJ1-5, with D unclear. Looked up from germline, CDR1 is DFQATT and CDR2 is SNEGSKA (reference sequence). This CDR3 has 13 residues. V was cut by 3 bases and J by 4 bases, with 10 bases left in between. The CDR3 is CSARGAGNQPQHF. The CDR3 DNA reads TGCAGTGCTAGGGGAGCTGGAAATCAGCCCCAGCATTTT.

The rearrangement uses TRBV6-1 and TRBJ1-2, with D hard to call. V shed 6 bases and J shed 6 bases, with 11 bases lying between them. Germline lookup yields CDR1 MNHNS and CDR2 SASEGT. This CDR3 contains 12 residues. CDR3 DNA sequence: TGTGCCAGCAGCAGCCCCCTCGATGGCTACACCTTC. Translated: CASSSPLDGYTF.

This clonotype was seen repeatedly, ten times or more. The V gene is TRBV7-8, the J gene TRBJ1-2; 11 nucleotides agree with TRBD1. Trimming cost V 2 bases and J 4 bases; bases outside gene matches: 3. Germline V gene lookup returns CDR1 SGHVS and CDR2 FQNEAQ. This CDR3 is 15 amino acids long. The CDR3 sequence is CASSLKGTGGYGYTF. The CDR3 coding sequence is TGTGCCAGCAGCTTAAAGGGGACAGGGGGCTATGGCTACACCTTC.

The table lists this clonotype with many counts. This chain links TRBV2 with TRBJ2-2; TRBD2 matches at 10 bases. V trimming: 5 bases; J trimming: 4 bases; junction bases outside the gene matches: 4. Germline CDR1 is SNHLY and CDR2 is FYNNEI. This CDR3 is 15 amino acids long. DNA for the CDR3: TGTGCCAGCAGTCCGGGACTAGCGAGCACCGGGGAGCTGTTTTTT. This translates into CASSPGLASTGELFF.

The sample holds many counts of this clonotype. The chain recombines TRBV7-7 with TRBJ2-5; no clear D. V was trimmed by 1 base and J by 5 bases, leaving 8 bases between them. Germline V gives CDR1 SSHAT, CDR2 FNYEAQ (reference sequence). The CDR3 has 13 residues. In DNA, the CDR3 is TGTGCCAGCAGCTTAGATGGTCCGGAGACCCAGTACTTC. It codes for CASSLDGPETQYF. Drawing the rest from reference TRBV7-7 and TRBJ2-5, the complete variable domain is GAGVSQSPRYKVTKRGQDVTLRCDPISSHATLYWYQQALGQGPEFLTYFNYEAQPDKSGLPSDRFSAERPEGSISTLTIQRTEQRDSAMYRCASSLDGPETQYFGPGTRLLVL.

This clonotype was seen a handful of times. V gene TRBV20-1 combines with J gene TRBJ2-1; D remains ambiguous. Germline CDR1 and CDR2: DFQATT and SNEGSKA (reference sequence). The V and J ends lost 3 bases and 0 bases respectively, with 15 bases between them. The CDR3 is 16 residues long. DNA of the CDR3: TGCAGTGCTAGCTTCTCGTCACCAAGCTCCTACAATGAGCAGTTCTTC. It specifies CSASFSSPSSYNEQFF.

This clonotype has only a few counts. The chain recombines TRBV6-4 with TRBJ2-2; D is possibly TRBD1 (6 bases). V lost 3 bases, J lost 3 bases, and 20 bases lay in between. CDR3 length: 18 residues. Germline loops: CDR1 MRHNA, CDR2 SNTAGT. CDR3 protein: CASSESGAGLVHTGELFF. For the CDR3, the DNA is TGTGCCAGCAGTGAGTCAGGGGCCGGCCTAGTGCACACCGGGGAGCTGTTTTTT.

This clonotype appeared many times. This chain uses TRBV30 with TRBJ1-2; 9 bases align to TRBD1. After removal of 5 bases from V and 2 bases from J, the junction contained 6 bases not matched to a gene. Germline V gene sequence: CDR1 GTSNPN, CDR2 SVGIG (reference sequence). CDR3 length: 14 residues. The CDR3 region is CAWVMGQGNYGYTF. CDR3 nucleotides: TGTGCCTGGGTCATGGGACAGGGAAACTATGGCTACACCTTC.

This clonotype was seen repeatedly, ten times or more. V and J are TRBV18 and TRBJ1-4; no definite D call. This CDR3 comprises 15 residues. Germline-derived CDR1 and CDR2 are KGHSH and LQKENI. The ends were cut back, 2 bases at V and 0 bases at J, with 7 bases in the middle. The chain's CDR3 is CASSPGYSTNEKLFF. CDR3 DNA: TGTGCCAGCTCACCAGGCTACTCAACTAATGAAAAACTGTTTTTT.

This clonotype was seen only a few times. The V and J genes are TRBV7-9 and TRBJ1-2; the match to TRBD1 covers 7 bases. The V gene's germline CDR1 is SEHNR and CDR2 FQNEAQ (reference sequence). The ends lost 4 bases at V and 7 bases at J; junction bases unmatched: 6. CDR3 length equals 13 residues. As DNA, the CDR3 is TGTGCCAGCAGCTATAGACCAGGGGGTGGCTACACCTTC. Amino acids: CASSYRPGGGYTF.

This clonotype has just a few counts. The rearrangement links TRBV3-1 to TRBJ2-7; D is ambiguous. Germline CDR1 and CDR2: LGHDT and YNNKEL (reference sequence). The CDR3 is 16 amino acids. V lost 1 base, J lost 1 base, and 14 bases lay in between. This CDR3 reads CASSQVIGKSSYEQYF. Written as DNA, the CDR3 is TGTGCCAGCAGCCAAGTTATAGGGAAAAGTTCCTACGAGCAGTACTTC.

V is TRBV6-1 and J is TRBJ2-1; D unresolved. Looked up from germline, CDR1 is MNHNS and CDR2 is SASEGT. V was pared by 6 bases and J by 6 bases, with 6 bases between. This CDR3 is 11 amino acids long. In DNA form, the CDR3 reads TGTGCCAGCAGCTTGTGCAATGAGCAGTTCTTC. It yields the protein CASSLCNEQFF.

As for this clonotype: Relative to the germline gene, one junction end is altered; a read error may explain this. The J gene is TRBJ2-1, the V gene TRBV4-1; 7 bases fit TRBD1. This CDR3 comprises 16 residues. The germline V gene has CDR1 MGHRA and CDR2 YSYEKL. CDR3 protein: CASSQEAPGAGGEQFF. The CDR3 DNA sequence: TGTGCCAGCAGCCAAGAGGCCCCTGGGGCAGGGGGTGAGCAGTTCTTC.

The CDR3 DNA reads as TGTGCCAGCAGCTCCTATTCCCGGACAGGCGGTGAAAAACTGTTTTTT. Translated: CASSSYSRTGGEKLFF. The chain joins TRBV7-9 to TRBJ1-4, with TRBD1 identical over 7 bases. This CDR3 has 16 residues. After removal of 4 bases from V and 7 bases from J, the junction contained 12 bases not matched to a gene. Germline values: CDR1 SEHNR, CDR2 FQNEAQ (reference sequence).

This clonotype was counted at least ten times. The chain uses TRBV7-8 and TRBJ2-2; TRBD2 might be the D (5 bases). The CDR3 spans 18 residues. Germline CDR1 and CDR2: SGHVS and FQNEAQ. Trimming took off 3 bases at V and 7 bases at J, with 24 bases between the two ends. The CDR3, as DNA: TGTGCCAGCAGCTTGGACTCAACGACGACTCACCGACTCGGGGAGCTGTTTTTT. Protein sequence: CASSLDSTTTHRLGELFF. The full variable domain, its missing parts supplied by reference TRBV7-8 and TRBJ2-2, is GAGVSQSPRYKVAKRGQDVALRCDPISGHVSLFWYQQALGQGPEFLTYFQNEAQLDKSGLPSDRFFAERPEGSVSTLKIQRTQQEDSAVYLCASSLDSTTTHRLGELFFGEGSRLTVL.

The chain has TRBV10-1 and TRBJ2-3, with 7 bases that match TRBD2. This CDR3 region has 16 residues. Trimming removed 3 bases from V and 0 bases from J; junction bases left unmatched: 6. CDR1 is WNHNN, CDR2 SYGVQD, per germline (reference sequence). CDR3 sequence: CASSDGLAGSTDTQYF. In DNA, the CDR3 is TGCGCCAGCAGTGATGGTTTAGCGGGCAGCACAGATACGCAGTATTTT.